Listed below are T cell receptor beta chains from one sample, sequenced in a study of blood T cells in healthy people across ages. One entry per CDR3 protein, called by TCRdb with MiXCR from the 5' RACE reads. The sample lists about 970,000 distinct CDR3 sequences, 51% occurring once. The sample comprised blood. These receptors were collected from a woman aged 55-75 years in good health. Each CDR3 is given without its conserved first and last residue. A D gene is named only where the DNA matches it firmly.

v_call,d_call,cdr3_aa
TRBV12-3/TRBV12-4,NA,ASSLAGGIQPQH
TRBV19,NA,ASSIVGVSGANVLT
TRBV7-2,NA,ASSLAWQGSWNEQF
TRBV6-1,TRBD1,ASSESRGIGGYT
TRBV27,TRBD1,ASSSTGGASSGANVLT
TRBV7-9,NA,ASSLRGIRDTDTQY
TRBV5-6,NA,ASSTTHEQF
TRBV6-2/TRBV6-3,NA,ASRAGEFEQY
TRBV3-1,TRBD2,ASSRWTSGDEQF
TRBV20-1,TRBD1,SARWQGGNEKLF